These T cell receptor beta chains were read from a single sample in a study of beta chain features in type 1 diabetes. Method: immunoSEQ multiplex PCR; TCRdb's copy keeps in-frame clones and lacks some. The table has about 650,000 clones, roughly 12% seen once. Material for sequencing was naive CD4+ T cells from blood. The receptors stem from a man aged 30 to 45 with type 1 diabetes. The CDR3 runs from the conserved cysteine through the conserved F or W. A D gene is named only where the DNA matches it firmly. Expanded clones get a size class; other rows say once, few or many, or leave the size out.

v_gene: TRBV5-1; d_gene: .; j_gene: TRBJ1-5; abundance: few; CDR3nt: TGCGCCAGCAGGTTGACAGTGAGCAATCAGCCCCAGCATTTT; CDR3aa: CASRLTVSNQPQHF
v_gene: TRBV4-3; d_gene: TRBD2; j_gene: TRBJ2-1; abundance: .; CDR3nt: TGCGCCAGCAGCCACCAACTAGCGGATAATAACAATGAGCAGTTCTTC; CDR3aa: CASSHQLADNNNEQFF
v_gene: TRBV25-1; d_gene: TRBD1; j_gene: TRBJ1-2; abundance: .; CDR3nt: TGTGCCAGCAGTGAGGCCGGGACAGGATATGGCTACACCTTC; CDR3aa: CASSEAGTGYGYTF
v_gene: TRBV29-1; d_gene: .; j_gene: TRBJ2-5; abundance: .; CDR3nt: TGCAGCGTGAAGGGCGCGGAGACCCAGTACTTC; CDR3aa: CSVKGAETQYF
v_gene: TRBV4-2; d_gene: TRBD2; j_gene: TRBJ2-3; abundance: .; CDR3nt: TGTGCCAGCAGCCAAGATGTAGCGGGGGGCCGAGATACGCAGTATTTT; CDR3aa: CASSQDVAGGRDTQYF
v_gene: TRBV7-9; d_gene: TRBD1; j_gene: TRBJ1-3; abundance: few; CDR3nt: TGTGCCAGCCGTGAACAGGGGGCGAGTGGAAACACCATATATTTT; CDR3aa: CASREQGASGNTIYF
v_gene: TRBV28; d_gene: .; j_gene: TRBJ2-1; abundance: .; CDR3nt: TGTGCCAGCAGTTTCCGACTCTCCTCCTACAATGAGCAGTTCTTC; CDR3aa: CASSFRLSSYNEQFF
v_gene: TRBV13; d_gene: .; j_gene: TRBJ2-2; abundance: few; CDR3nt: TGTGCCAGCAGCTTCGGCTACACCGGGGAGCTGTTTTTT; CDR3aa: CASSFGYTGELFF
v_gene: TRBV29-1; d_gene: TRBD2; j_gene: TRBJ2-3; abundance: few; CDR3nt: TGCAGCGTTGATGGGACTAGCGGCCAAGATACGCAGTATTTT; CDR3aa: CSVDGTSGQDTQYF
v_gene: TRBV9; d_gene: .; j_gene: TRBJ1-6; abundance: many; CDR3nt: TGTGCCAGCAGCGTAGATGGGCAGTATAATTCACCCCTCCACTTT; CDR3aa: CASSVDGQYNSPLHF
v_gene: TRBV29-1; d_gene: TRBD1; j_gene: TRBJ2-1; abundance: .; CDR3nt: TGCAGCGTCGCGGGACAGGGTCATTTCTACAATGAGCAGTTCTTC; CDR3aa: CSVAGQGHFYNEQFF
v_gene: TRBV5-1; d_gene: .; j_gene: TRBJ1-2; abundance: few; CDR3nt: TGCGCCAGCAGCCCAATGGGCGGAGGGGAGATCTCTGGCTACACCTTC; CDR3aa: CASSPMGGGEISGYTF
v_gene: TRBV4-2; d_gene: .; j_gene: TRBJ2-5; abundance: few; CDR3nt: TGTGCCAGCAGCCCTGGGGAGACCCAGTACTTC; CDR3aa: CASSPGETQYF
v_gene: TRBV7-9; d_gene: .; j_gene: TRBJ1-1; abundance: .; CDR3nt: TGTGCCAGCAGCTTAGGGGGCCAGCCCAACGCTGAAGCTTTCTTT; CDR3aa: CASSLGGQPNAEAFF
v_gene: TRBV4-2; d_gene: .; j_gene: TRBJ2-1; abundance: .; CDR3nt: TGTGCCAGCAGCCAATCCTCTCGGGGAATTGAGCAGTTCTTC; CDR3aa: CASSQSSRGIEQFF
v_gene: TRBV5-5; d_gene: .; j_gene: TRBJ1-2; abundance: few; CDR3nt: TGTGCCAGCAGCTTGTCCAGCTATGGCTACACCTTC; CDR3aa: CASSLSSYGYTF
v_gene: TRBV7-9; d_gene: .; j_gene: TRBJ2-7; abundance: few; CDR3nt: TGTGCAGTAGGGCACGGGGCCTCCTACGAGCAGTACTTC; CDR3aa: CAVGHGASYEQYF
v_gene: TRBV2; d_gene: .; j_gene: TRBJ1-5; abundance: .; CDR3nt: TGTGCCAGCAGTGATTTGGGGTATAGCAATCAGCCCCAGCATTTT; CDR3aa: CASSDLGYSNQPQHF
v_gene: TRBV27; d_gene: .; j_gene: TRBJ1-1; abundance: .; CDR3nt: TGTGCCAGCAGTCCCCGGGTGGGTGCTGAAGCTTTCTTT; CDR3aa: CASSPRVGAEAFF
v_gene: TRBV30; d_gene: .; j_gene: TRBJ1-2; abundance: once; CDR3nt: TGTGCAAGTCAGAGAGAGTCCTTCAACTATGGCTACACCTTC; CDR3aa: CASQRESFNYGYTF
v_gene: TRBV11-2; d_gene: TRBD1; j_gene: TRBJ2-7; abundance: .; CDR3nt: TGTGCCAGCAGCCGGGGACAGGTGCTTACCTACGAGCAGTACTTC; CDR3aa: CASSRGQVLTYEQYF
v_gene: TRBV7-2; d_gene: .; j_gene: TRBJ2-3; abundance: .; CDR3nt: TGTGCCAGCAGCTTAGCGGTTAGGGGTACAGATACGCAGTATTTT; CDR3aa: CASSLAVRGTDTQYF
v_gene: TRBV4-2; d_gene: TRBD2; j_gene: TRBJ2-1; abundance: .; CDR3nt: TGTGCCAGCAGCCAAGAGCTAGCGGGGGAGTATAATGAGCAGTTCTTC; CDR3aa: CASSQELAGEYNEQFF
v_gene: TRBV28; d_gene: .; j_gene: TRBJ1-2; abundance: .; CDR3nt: TGTGCCAGCGGTGGTAGGGTGCAGGGTGTTACCTATGGCTACACCTTC; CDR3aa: CASGGRVQGVTYGYTF